This TCR beta chain is drawn from a study of T cell responses to AZD1222 COVID-19 vaccine (dated by TCRdb to about 2021). As for the study more broadly: AZD1222 recipients given second doses at about 4 weeks or at about 12 weeks were pooled, since spike-specific TCR depth and breadth were not found to differ between the two schedules. A total of about 250 trial participants underwent TCR sequencing, of whom approximately 200 had received two doses of AZD1222 and 26 had received two doses of the MenACWY control vaccine. Trial participants were enrolled by age into 18-55, 56-69 and 70-plus year subgroups, with approximately 150, 30 and 60 TCR-sequenced participants respectively. Overall results and qualifications from the work: After two AZD1222 doses, spike-specific TCR breadth and depth were significantly higher than at day 0 and than in MenACWY recipients. Reportedly, close to half of the unique spike-specific TCRs recognized epitopes lying outside the regions that are mutated in the B.1.351 and B.1.1.7 variants. Participants were mostly white British, with more females than males. The authors suggested clonal diversity may have been underestimated. CD4 TCRs associated with the vaccine covered the entire spike protein, and the dominant responses were in regions 160-218 and 743-854. Conclusions about previously exposed vaccinees are limited because only six or seven AZD1222 recipients were SARS-CoV-2 seropositive at baseline. In the small 56-69-year group, the increase in depth fell short of significance, most likely because of low power. Because no day 14 peak-response samples were available, the repertoires could be characterized only after the peak T cell response.

The CDR3 numbers 15 residues from cysteine through phenylalanine. Solely the CDR3 DNA is kept, with 45 bases framed from the first base. V is shortened by 6 bases, J by 5 bases, and the region joining them spans 19 bases. CDR1 is given as KGHSH and CDR2 as LQKENI, both from the germline V gene. The CDR3 regions of human TCRbeta chains were subjected to immunosequencing. On the study's bioinformatics: TCRs in the repertoires were matched against a reference library of SARS-CoV-2-specific TCRs that had been generated with the MIRA antigen-specificity platform. Breadth was defined as the fraction of unique TCRs that were SARS-CoV-2-associated, and depth was defined as the fraction of total T cells that were SARS-CoV-2-associated. Using the MIRA data, each spike-specific TCR was assigned both to the spike region to which the TCR was reactive and to a CD4 or CD8 class. Log10-transformed breadth and depth values were compared by one-way ANOVA with Sidak's multiple comparisons tests. TCRdb took over this immuneACCESS table, retaining in-frame rearrangements with V and J assigned. Such tables are incomplete; in checked studies, under half of the missing clones stem from an unresolved V gene, and the remainder is unexplained. Clonal size and the V and J genes are those of that table, whereas D and trimming came from the DNA. This sample holds 130,000 or so clones; over 85% were observed only once. The top ten hold approximately 0.85% of the sample.

In the paper's terms, the time point label means: baseline before first vaccination. Vaccinee samples came from UK trials COV001 and COV002, including a single-blind randomized controlled phase 2/3 trial of AZD1222 (ChAdOx1 nCoV-19) in healthy adults. Trial participant PBMC samples were collected at day 0 and day 28 after the second dose for TCRbeta chain sequencing. Concerning this clone itself: The antigen this receptor binds is unknown. Base qualities were left out, and no much larger clone turns up one base away.

The source is an adult in good health. This chain is built from TRBV18 and TRBJ2-5; no D gene can be assigned with confidence. Specimen: peripheral blood, collected on day 0 of AZD1222 vaccination. The CDR3 region reads CASSPGFSALETQYF. The nucleotide sequence reads as follows: TGTGCCAGCTCCCCAGGTTTCTCAGCGTTGGAGACCCAGTACTTC.